The 6 T cell receptor beta chains in this list originate from one sample, sequenced in a study of T cells after yellow fever vaccination. TCRdb re-called the 5' RACE reads with MiXCR, one entry per CDR3 protein. Among 200,000 to 300,000 distinct CDR3 sequences, approximately 13% were seen once, and the ten largest hold around 0.55%. The material was CD4+ T cells sorted from PBMCs, obtained 45 days after the yellow fever booster vaccination. Receptors originate from a man younger than 40 who received the YFV17D yellow fever vaccine.

The chain carries TRBV14 and TRBJ1-1; unclear D gene. V was clipped by 2 bases and J by 5 bases, with 9 bases between them. The CDR3 is 13 amino acids. Germline assignment: CDR1 SGHDN and CDR2 FVKESK. CDR3 residues: CASSQKGATEAFF. For the CDR3, the DNA is TGTGCCAGCAGCCAAAAGGGAGCGACTGAAGCTTTCTTT.

This clonotype was recorded a few times. The gene calls are TRBV10-3 and TRBJ2-7; perhaps TRBD1 as D (5 bases). This CDR3 contains 14 residues. CDR1 is ENHRY and CDR2 is SYGVKD in the germline V gene. V lost 3 bases and J 2 bases, leaving 11 bases between the germline ends. Written as DNA, the CDR3 is TGTGCCATCAGTGACCGAAGCAGGGCCTACGAGCAGTACTTC. It is translated as CAISDRSRAYEQYF.

This clonotype was observed a few times. V usage is TRBV9 and J usage is TRBJ2-2, with D possibly matching TRBD2 (6 bases). The V end was cut by 5 bases, the J end by 3 bases, with 11 bases between. CDR3 length equals 14 residues. Germline assignment: CDR1 SGDLS and CDR2 YYNGEE. CDR3 DNA: TGTGCCAGCAGTTACCGCGGGGACACCGGGGAGCTGTTTTTT. Amino acid sequence: CASSYRGDTGELFF.

This clonotype was seen a few times. V and J are TRBV29-1 and TRBJ2-7; weak D call: TRBD2 (5 bases). Germline lookup yields CDR1 SQVTM and CDR2 ANQGSEA. This CDR3 region has 14 residues. The germline V and J ends were trimmed by 4 bases and 2 bases, with 15 bases remaining between them. CDR3 region: CSVVRARPPYEQYF. The CDR3 DNA sequence: TGCAGCGTTGTGAGGGCCCGACCCCCCTACGAGCAGTACTTC.

Only a few counts were recorded for this clonotype. The gene calls are TRBV6-6 and TRBJ2-5, with no clear D. The CDR3 runs 12 residues. V was shortened by 7 bases and J by 1 base, with 7 bases between the two germline ends. Germline V gene data show CDR1 as MNHNY and CDR2 as SVGAGI (reference sequence). The CDR3 reads CASNRPQETQYF. In DNA, the CDR3 is TGTGCCAGCAATCGTCCCCAAGAGACCCAGTACTTC.

CDR3 region: CSARWLQETQYF. The CDR3, as DNA: TGCAGTGCTAGGTGGCTCCAAGAGACCCAGTACTTC. This sequence joins TRBV20-1 and TRBJ2-5; D is undetermined. The V end lost 3 bases, the J end lost 1 base, and 6 bases lay between the germline ends. CDR1 is DFQATT, CDR2 SNEGSKA, per germline (reference sequence). This CDR3 has 12 residues.